Following are 12 T cell receptor beta chains from one sample sequenced in a study of T cell changes during pregnancy in multiple sclerosis. Clones were read by immunoSEQ multiplex PCR, and TCRdb kept only the in-frame ones, dropping some. The data show approximately 90,000 clones, about 92% seen once. This specimen consisted of peripheral blood, obtained after pregnancy. The receptor set was obtained from a female donor with multiple sclerosis, enrolled in a pregnancy study.

This chain joins TRBV7-9 and TRBJ1-5; TRBD1 matches 10 bases. With 4 bases clipped from V and 4 bases from J, the junction kept 4 bases outside the gene matches. Per germline, CDR1 SEHNR and CDR2 FQNEAQ (reference sequence). The CDR3 length is 15 residues. CDR3 amino acids: CASSSGTGENQPQHF. The CDR3 coding sequence is TGTGCCAGCAGCTCTGGGACAGGGGAAAATCAGCCCCAGCATTTT.

The V call is TRBV5-6, the J call TRBJ1-1, with D possibly matching TRBD1 (6 bases). V was cut by 0 bases and J by 4 bases, with 13 bases left in between. This CDR3 is 15 amino acids long. Germline V CDR1 and CDR2: SGHDT, YYEEEE. As DNA, the CDR3 is TGTGCCAGCAGCTTGGCCGGGGGGGCCCTCACTGAAGCTTTCTTT. Protein product: CASSLAGGALTEAFF.

The V gene is TRBV14, the J gene TRBJ1-1; D uncertain. The CDR3 is 14 amino acids. Trimming removed 2 bases from V and 0 bases from J, with 7 bases in between. CDR1 SGHDN and CDR2 FVKESK come from the germline V gene. The CDR3 bases are TGTGCCAGCAGCCAAAGACATATGAACACTGAAGCTTTCTTT. This translates into CASSQRHMNTEAFF. Using reference TRBV14 and TRBJ1-1 for the parts outside the CDR3, the full variable domain is EAGVTQFPSHSVIEKGQTVTLRCDPISGHDNLYWYRRVMGKEIKFLLHFVKESKQDESGMPNNRFLAERTGGTYSTLKVQPAELEDSGVYFCASSQRHMNTEAFFGQGTRLTVV.

This clone was observed a single time. The CDR3 sequence is CASSQVQGQNEQYF. For the CDR3, the DNA is TGCGCCAGCAGCCAGGTGCAGGGGCAGAACGAGCAGTACTTC. V usage is TRBV4-3 and J usage is TRBJ2-7; the D gene is possibly TRBD1 (6 bases). In germline, CDR1 is LGHNA, CDR2 YSLEER. This CDR3 has 14 residues. The germline V and J ends were trimmed by 3 bases and 5 bases, with 14 bases remaining between them.

The chain has TRBV18 and TRBJ2-1; 15 bases agree with TRBD2. Per the germline V gene, CDR1 is KGHSH and CDR2 is LQKENI. Trimming cost V 6 bases and J 9 bases; bases outside gene matches: 9. This CDR3 is built from 16 residues. CDR3 DNA sequence: TGTGCCAGCTCTACATCGGGACTAGCGGGAGGAGGTGAGCAGTTCTTC. The encoded protein is CASSTSGLAGGGEQFF.

The chain links TRBV5-4 to TRBJ2-1, with 9 bases that match TRBD1. Germline V gives CDR1 SGHNT, CDR2 YYREEE (reference sequence). This CDR3 comprises 15 residues. After removal of 2 bases from V and 9 bases from J, the junction contained 9 bases not matched to a gene. The CDR3 bases are TGTGCCAGCAGCTTTGGAGGACAGGGGAGGGGTGAGCAGTTCTTC. This encodes CASSFGGQGRGEQFF.

V is TRBV7-9 and J is TRBJ2-3; D perhaps matches TRBD2 (6 bases). The CDR3 consists of 14 residues. The germline gives CDR1 SEHNR, CDR2 FQNEAQ (reference sequence). Trimming pared 4 bases from V and 3 bases from J, leaving 11 bases between. The CDR3, as DNA: TGTGCCAGCAGCTCGGGACTGACGACAGATACGCAGTATTTT. Encoded protein: CASSSGLTTDTQYF.

The V and J genes are TRBV6-5 and TRBJ2-5; D is possibly TRBD1 (6 bases). The CDR3 is 16 amino acids. V was shortened by 2 bases and J by 4 bases, with 17 bases between the two germline ends. CDR1 and CDR2 from the germline V gene are MNHEY and SVGAGI. The CDR3 loop is CASSYGVGAMGETQYF. The CDR3 region has the DNA TGTGCCAGCAGTTACGGTGTGGGGGCTATGGGAGAGACCCAGTACTTC.

The J gene is TRBJ2-2, the V gene TRBV9, with D possibly being TRBD2 (7 bases). CDR1 and CDR2 from the germline V gene are SGDLS and YYNGEE. The CDR3 consists of 15 residues. V was shortened by 4 bases and J by 1 base, with 11 bases between the two germline ends. The CDR3 sequence is CASSSRGGNTGELFF. Written as DNA, the CDR3 is TGTGCCAGCAGCTCTAGGGGGGGGAACACCGGGGAGCTGTTTTTT.

The chain recombines TRBV7-8 with TRBJ1-1; 8 bases are a match to TRBD1. V trimming: 5 bases; J trimming: 0 bases; junction bases outside the gene matches: 5. The CDR3 length is 15 residues. The germline gives CDR1 SGHVS, CDR2 FQNEAQ. CDR3 amino acids: CASSLRQGMNTEAFF. The DNA for the CDR3 is TGTGCCAGCAGCCTCAGACAGGGGATGAACACTGAAGCTTTCTTT.

The chain recombines TRBV27 with TRBJ2-5; TRBD1 matches 7 bases. Germline V gene sequence: CDR1 MNHEY, CDR2 SMNVEV (reference sequence). The CDR3 loop spans 13 amino acids. The junction had 6 bases not matched to a gene; V was cut back by 6 bases and J by 5 bases. CDR3 in amino acids: CASRTGLGETQYF. The CDR3 region has the DNA TGTGCCAGCAGGACAGGGCTCGGGGAGACCCAGTACTTC.

The chain couples TRBV9 to TRBJ2-5, with 12 bases identical to TRBD2. In germline, CDR1 is SGDLS, CDR2 YYNGEE. The CDR3 consists of 16 residues. J gave up 4 bases and V 4 bases, and 8 bases lay outside the gene matches. The CDR3 reads CASSSMTSGSLETQYF. The CDR3 DNA is TGTGCCAGCAGCTCAATGACTAGCGGGAGCTTAGAGACCCAGTACTTC.